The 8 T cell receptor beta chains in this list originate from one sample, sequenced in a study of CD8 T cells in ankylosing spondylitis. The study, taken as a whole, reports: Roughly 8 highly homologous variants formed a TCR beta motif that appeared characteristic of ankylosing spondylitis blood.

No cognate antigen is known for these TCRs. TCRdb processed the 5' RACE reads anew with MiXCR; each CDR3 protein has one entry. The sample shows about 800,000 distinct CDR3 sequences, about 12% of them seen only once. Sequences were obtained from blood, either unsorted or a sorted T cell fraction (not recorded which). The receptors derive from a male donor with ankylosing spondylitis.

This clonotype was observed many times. CDR3 in DNA: TGCAGCGTTGAGGTCCGGGACAGCGTTCGTTGGGAGCAGTACTTC. It is translated as CSVEVRDSVRWEQYF. The chain joins TRBV29-1 to TRBJ2-7; 7 nucleotides match TRBD1. The CDR3 sequence is 15 residues long. CDR1 and CDR2 from the germline V gene are SQVTM and ANQGSEA. Trimming took 3 bases from V and 7 from J; bases not matched to a gene: 15.

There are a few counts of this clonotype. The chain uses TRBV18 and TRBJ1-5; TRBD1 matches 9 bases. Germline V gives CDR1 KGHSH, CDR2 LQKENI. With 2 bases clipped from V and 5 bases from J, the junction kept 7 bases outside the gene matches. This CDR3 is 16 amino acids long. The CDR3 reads CASSPTSDRGDQPQHF. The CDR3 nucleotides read TGTGCCAGCTCACCAACATCAGACAGGGGGGATCAGCCCCAGCATTTT.

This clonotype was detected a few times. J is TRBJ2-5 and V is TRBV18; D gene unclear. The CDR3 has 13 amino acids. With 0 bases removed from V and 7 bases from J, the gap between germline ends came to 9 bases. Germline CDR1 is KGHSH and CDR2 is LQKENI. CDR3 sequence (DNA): TGTGCCAGCTCACCACCGGGTTTCGGGACCCAGTACTTC. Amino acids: CASSPPGFGTQYF.

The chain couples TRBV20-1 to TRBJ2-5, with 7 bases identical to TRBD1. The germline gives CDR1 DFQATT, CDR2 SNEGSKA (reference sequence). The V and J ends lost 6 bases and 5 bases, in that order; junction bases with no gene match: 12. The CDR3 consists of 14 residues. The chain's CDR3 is CSAHTRQGWETQYF. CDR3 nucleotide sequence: TGCAGTGCCCATACTCGACAGGGTTGGGAGACCCAGTACTTC.

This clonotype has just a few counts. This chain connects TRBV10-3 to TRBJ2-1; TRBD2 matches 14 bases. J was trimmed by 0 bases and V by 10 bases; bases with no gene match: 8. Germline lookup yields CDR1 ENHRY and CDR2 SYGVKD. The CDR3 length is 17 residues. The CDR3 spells CATRTSGGTLSYNEQFF. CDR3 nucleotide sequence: TGTGCCACCCGGACTAGCGGGGGGACCCTCTCCTACAATGAGCAGTTCTTC.

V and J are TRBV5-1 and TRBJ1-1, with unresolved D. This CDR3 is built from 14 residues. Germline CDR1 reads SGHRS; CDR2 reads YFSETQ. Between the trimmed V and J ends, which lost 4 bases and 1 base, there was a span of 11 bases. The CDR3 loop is CASSTTRENTEAFF. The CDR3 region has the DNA TGCGCCAGCAGCACGACGAGGGAGAACACTGAAGCTTTCTTT.

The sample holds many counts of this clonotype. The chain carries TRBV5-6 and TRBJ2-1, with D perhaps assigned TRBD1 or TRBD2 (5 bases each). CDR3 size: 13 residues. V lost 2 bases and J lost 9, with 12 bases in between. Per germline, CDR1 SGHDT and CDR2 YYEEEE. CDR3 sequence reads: CASSFRDGTEQFF. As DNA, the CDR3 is TGTGCCAGCAGCTTCCGGGACGGAACTGAGCAGTTCTTC.

CDR3 amino acids: CSASRASGRMNEQYF. The CDR3 coding sequence is TGCAGTGCTAGTAGAGCTTCGGGACGGATGAACGAGCAGTACTTC. This sequence joins TRBV20-1 and TRBJ2-7, with D possibly being TRBD1 or TRBD2 (5 bases each). V lost 3 bases to trimming and J lost 5 bases, with 20 bases between them. Germline V CDR1 and CDR2: DFQATT, SNEGSKA (reference sequence). The CDR3 extends over 15 amino acids.